The 22 T cell receptor beta chains below were found in one sample sequenced in a study of T cells after yellow fever vaccination. TCRdb re-called the 5' RACE reads with MiXCR, one entry per CDR3 protein. The sample holds about 69,000 distinct CDR3 sequences, 5% to 6.5% seen once. The input for sequencing was CD4+ T cells sorted from PBMCs, taken more than 13 days after the first yellow fever vaccination. The receptors stem from a young man who received the YFV17D yellow fever vaccine.

Many counts were recorded for this clonotype. At one end, the junction sequence differs from germline, possibly due to a read error. The V call is TRBV7-9, the J call TRBJ2-7; 7 bases agree with TRBD1. Germline-derived CDR1 and CDR2 are SEHNR and FQNEAQ (reference sequence). The CDR3 loop spans 14 amino acids. The CDR3 sequence is CASSSIYPTGESSF. CDR3 nucleotide sequence: TGTGCCAGCAGCTCAATTTACCCCACAGGGGAATCTAGCTTC.

This clonotype was recorded at least ten times. CDR3 in DNA: TGTGCCAGCTCACAATCGGAAGCTAGCACAGATACGCAGTATTTT. Protein: CASSQSEASTDTQYF. The rearrangement uses TRBV18 and TRBJ2-3; D gene unclear. The CDR3 length is 15 residues. The germline CDR1 and CDR2 sequences are KGHSH and LQKENI. Trimming shortened V by 4 bases and J by 0 bases, and 11 bases separated the two germline ends.

This clonotype appeared many times. The chain recombines TRBV5-1 with TRBJ2-2; D tentatively fits TRBD1 or TRBD2 (6 bases each). The V gene's germline CDR1 is SGHRS and CDR2 YFSETQ. This CDR3 comprises 17 residues. The V and J ends lost 0 bases and 3 bases respectively, with 15 bases between them. The DNA for the CDR3 is TGCGCCAGCAGCTTGGATTCGGGGGCGGTGGACACCGGGGAGCTGTTTTTT. Translated, it gives CASSLDSGAVDTGELFF.

This clonotype appeared many times. The rearrangement joins TRBV7-2 to TRBJ1-1; D remains ambiguous. The CDR3 covers 15 residues. Germline loops: CDR1 SGHTA, CDR2 FQGNSA. Trimming cost V 4 bases and J 2 bases, with 14 bases left between them. The CDR3 protein is CASSSGLITNTEAFF. The DNA for the CDR3 is TGTGCCAGCAGCTCAGGCCTTATTACTAACACTGAAGCTTTCTTT.

Details on this clonotype: Given a much more abundant clone one base away, this may be a read error. This rearrangement joins TRBV5-1 to TRBJ2-1; D remains unclear. Germline lookup yields CDR1 SGHRS and CDR2 YFSETQ. The CDR3 consists of 13 residues. The CDR3 region is CASSLVTYNELFF. The CDR3 DNA follows: TGCGCCAGCAGCTTGGTAACCTACAATGAGCTGTTCTTC.

This clonotype has at least ten counts. This chain connects TRBV4-3 to TRBJ2-3, with a tentative D call TRBD2 (7 bases). This CDR3 is built from 14 residues. Trimming shortened V by 0 bases and J by 13 bases, and 17 bases separated the two germline ends. Germline loops: CDR1 LGHNA, CDR2 YSLEER. The CDR3 sequence is CASSQDLTGGRKYF. The CDR3 nucleotides read TGCGCCAGCAGCCAAGATCTTACGGGGGGCCGAAAGTATTTT.

Ten or more counts support this clonotype. The V gene is TRBV10-2, the J gene TRBJ1-1; D gene uncertain. V shed 3 bases and J shed 1 base, with 6 bases lying between them. CDR1 WSHSY and CDR2 SAAADI come from the germline V gene. There are 13 residues in the CDR3. For the CDR3, the DNA is TGCGCCAGCAGTGACGGGGAGAACACTGAAGCTTTCTTT. This sequence encodes CASSDGENTEAFF.

As to this clonotype: A read error may be the cause here, since a much bigger clone is one base away. The rearrangement joins TRBV15 to TRBJ2-3, with D possibly TRBD2 on 6 matching bases. Trimming shortened V by 10 bases and J by 3 bases, and 8 bases separated the two germline ends. Germline-derived CDR1 and CDR2 are LNHNV and YYDKDF (reference sequence). The CDR3 runs to 11 residues. This CDR3 is CAIGLTDTQYF. In DNA, the CDR3 is TGTGCCATCGGACTAACAGATACGCAGTATTTT.

In its sample, this clonotype was seen many times. The V call is TRBV29-1, the J call TRBJ2-5, with D unclear. The CDR3 totals 13 residues. CDR1 SQVTM and CDR2 ANQGSEA come from the germline V gene. V was trimmed by 7 bases and J by 1 base, leaving 13 bases between them. As DNA, the CDR3 is TGCAGCGCTGGTGTGTGGAGCCAAGAGACCCAGTACTTC. Translation gives CSAGVWSQETQYF.

Remarks on this clonotype: This sequence may be a read error, since a much larger clone differs from it by one base. V is TRBV7-2 and J is TRBJ2-7, with D hard to call. This CDR3 is built from 13 residues. Germline assignment: CDR1 SGHTA and CDR2 FQGNSA. Trimming stripped 0 bases from V and 4 bases from J, with 7 bases between. CDR3 DNA sequence: TGTGCCAGCAGCTTAGCCCCCAAGTACGAGCAGTACTTC. This gives the protein CASSLAPKYEQYF.

This clonotype was detected ten times or more. The chain is built from TRBV5-6 and TRBJ2-3, with TRBD2 matching over 7 bases. V lost 4 bases to trimming and J lost 6 bases; unmatched junction nucleotides: 14. The CDR3 runs 16 residues. Germline-derived CDR1 and CDR2 are SGHDT and YYEEEE. Here the CDR3 DNA reads TGTGCCAGCAGCCTACCAGGACTAGTCCGCTTCGATACGCAGTATTTT. Translated, it gives CASSLPGLVRFDTQYF.

This clonotype was observed many times. The V gene is TRBV20-1, the J gene TRBJ2-2, with D tentatively TRBD1 or TRBD2 (5 bases each). Germline V gene sequence: CDR1 DFQATT, CDR2 SNEGSKA (reference sequence). This CDR3 region has 14 residues. V lost 3 bases, J lost 8 bases, and 16 bases lay in between. The CDR3 protein is CSASPGPGRGELFF. The DNA for the CDR3 is TGCAGTGCTAGTCCGGGGCCGGGAAGAGGGGAGCTGTTTTTT.

This clonotype was seen repeatedly, ten times or more. The rearrangement uses TRBV4-2 and TRBJ2-5; no firm D call. The CDR3 is 14 amino acids. Germline values: CDR1 LGHNA, CDR2 YNFKEQ. Trimming removed 0 bases from V and 3 bases from J, with 8 bases in between. CDR3 DNA: TGTGCCAGCAGCCAAGACAGTGGCAAAGAGACCCAGTACTTC. It codes for CASSQDSGKETQYF.

There are many counts of this clonotype. The V gene is TRBV5-5, the J gene TRBJ1-3, with D unresolved. CDR1 is SGHKS and CDR2 is YYEKEE in the germline V gene (reference sequence). The CDR3 is 14 residues long. Between the trimmed V and J ends, which lost 0 bases and 4 bases, there was a span of 8 bases. The CDR3 sequence: CASSLAVGGNTIYF. In nucleotides, the CDR3 is TGTGCCAGCAGCTTGGCAGTCGGGGGAAACACCATATATTTT.

The table lists this clonotype with many counts. The chain recombines TRBV6-1 with TRBJ1-2, with D perhaps matching TRBD1 (5 bases). Germline V gives CDR1 MNHNS, CDR2 SASEGT. This CDR3 comprises 13 residues. Trimming stripped 5 bases from V and 5 bases from J, with 12 bases between. The CDR3 spells CASSPRDQYGYTF. In DNA form, the CDR3 reads TGTGCCAGCAGTCCCCGGGACCAATATGGCTACACCTTC.

This clonotype was seen repeatedly, ten times or more. The J gene is TRBJ2-5, the V gene TRBV6-1, with a tentative D call TRBD2 (5 bases). CDR3 length: 13 amino acids. Trimming left V 6 bases short and J 4 bases short, with 12 bases between. CDR1 MNHNS and CDR2 SASEGT come from the germline V gene. The chain's CDR3 is CASSRGLAETQYF. The CDR3 DNA sequence: TGTGCCAGCAGCCGCGGCCTAGCAGAGACCCAGTACTTC.

In regard to this clonotype: A read error may be the cause here, since a much bigger clone is one base away. This rearrangement joins TRBV5-1 to TRBJ1-1, with 7 nucleotides matching TRBD1. With V trimmed by 2 bases and J by 8 bases, 6 bases remained unmatched. CDR3 length equals 13 residues. From germline, CDR1 is SGHRS and CDR2 YFSETQ. The CDR3 sequence: CASSFHQGGEAFF. The CDR3 nucleotides read TGCGCCAGCAGCTTTCACCAGGGGGGCGAAGCTTTCTTT.

There are a few counts of this clonotype. The junction does not match germline at one end; this may be a read error. The V gene is TRBV30, the J gene TRBJ1-1, with D uncertain. The germline V gene has CDR1 GTSNPN and CDR2 SVGIG (reference sequence). There are 12 residues in the CDR3. The CDR3 is CAWRATAASASF. CDR3 DNA sequence: TGTGCCTGGAGGGCGACGGCAGCCTCAGCCTCATTT.

This clonotype was seen ten or more times. V and J are TRBV12-3 or TRBV12-4 and TRBJ2-2; 8 positions agree with TRBD2. Germline trimming cut 3 bases from V and 4 bases from J; bases unmatched to any gene: 4. This CDR3 has 15 residues. The DNA of the CDR3 is TGTGCCAGCAGTTTTTGGAGCGGGGGCACCGGGGAGCTGTTTTTT. It encodes CASSFWSGGTGELFF.

This clonotype came up many times. This chain joins TRBV7-2 and TRBJ2-7, with D maybe TRBD2 (7 bases). The CDR3 has 15 residues. CDR1 is SGHTA, CDR2 FQGNSA, per germline. The ends were cut back, 7 bases at V and 3 bases at J, with 19 bases in the middle. The CDR3 sequence: CASNPGGGAVYEQYF. The CDR3 nucleotides read TGTGCCAGCAACCCGGGTGGGGGGGCGGTCTACGAGCAGTACTTC.

There are many counts of this clonotype. The chain couples TRBV9 to TRBJ2-5; TRBD2 might be the D (5 bases). The CDR3 is made up of 15 amino acids. V was pared by 2 bases and J by 5 bases, with 16 bases between. Germline CDR1 and CDR2: SGDLS and YYNGEE. CDR3 in amino acids: CASSVGPVPGETQYF. The CDR3 DNA follows: TGTGCCAGCAGCGTTGGGCCGGTCCCGGGGGAGACCCAGTACTTC. Complete variable domain (other parts from reference TRBV9 and TRBJ2-5): DSGVTQTPKHLITATGQRVTLRCSPRSGDLSVYWYQQSLDQGLQFLIQYYNGEERAKGNILERFSAQQFPDLHSELNLSSLELGDSALYFCASSVGPVPGETQYFGPGTRLLVL.

The chain uses TRBV7-9 and TRBJ1-2; a possible D gene is TRBD1 (5 bases). V lost 2 bases, J lost 3 bases, and 13 bases lay in between. Germline V gene lookup returns CDR1 SEHNR and CDR2 FQNEAQ (reference sequence). The CDR3 totals 15 residues. Here the CDR3 DNA reads TGTGCCAGCAGCTTATCCCGAGTGGGACACTATGGCTACACCTTC. Its translation is CASSLSRVGHYGYTF.